This TCR beta chain came from a study of T cells after yellow fever vaccination. Looking at the study overall: Preparing low-cell-number fractions relied on SMART-Seq v4 Ultra Low Input.

Study observations and caveats: Re-detected after boosting: most primary clones, about 95% of CD4 and about 89% of CD8. Though weaker, the secondary response peaked faster, on day 5 versus 15.

Template switching with 5'RACE generated the TCR cDNA and added a universal primer site and UMIs. TCRdb re-called the 5' RACE reads through MiXCR, storing one row per CDR3 protein. This sample has more than 200,000 distinct CDR3 sequences, with approximately 3.8% found just once. This clonotype was counted at least ten times. Its antigen is still unknown. The CDR3 is 13 residues long. The V and J ends lost 4 bases and 6 bases respectively, with 12 bases between them. Germline lookup yields CDR1 SGHAT and CDR2 FQNNGV. This specimen consisted of PBMCs, obtained 15 days after the yellow fever booster vaccination. The J gene is TRBJ2-5, the V gene TRBV11-2, with D uncertain. The TCR originated in a man younger than 35 who received the YFV17D yellow fever vaccine. CDR3 coding DNA: TGTGCCAGCAGCTCGCCTGCCGGGCAGACCCAGTACTTC. Translating it yields CASSSPAGQTQYF.